The 9 T cell receptor beta chains in this list originate from one sample, sequenced in a study of blood T cell repertoires in COVID-19. Assay: immunoSEQ multiplex PCR; the TCRdb copy retains only in-frame clones and omits some. The table shows under 20,000 clones, with about 89% occurring only once. Sequencing was carried out using peripheral blood. Source of these receptors: a man aged 60-69 years with acute or convalescent COVID-19.

V is TRBV6-2 or TRBV6-3 and J is TRBJ2-7; 10 positions match TRBD2. CDR3 length equals 14 residues. Germline V gene sequence: CDR1 MNHEY, CDR2 SVGEGT. With 5 bases clipped from V and 2 bases from J, the junction kept 3 bases outside the gene matches. The CDR3 coding sequence is TGTGCCAGCAGTCCGGGACTAGCGACCTACGAGCAGTACTTC. Encoded protein: CASSPGLATYEQYF.

This rearrangement joins TRBV5-1 to TRBJ1-6; no definite D call. Trimming took off 2 bases at V and 0 bases at J, with 21 bases between the two ends. This CDR3 contains 20 residues. Germline V gene data show CDR1 as SGHRS and CDR2 as YFSETQ. CDR3 coding DNA: TGCGCCAGCAGCTTAGTCCAGCGAGGAGCCTTGAGCTCCTATAATTCACCCCTCCACTTT. Amino acid sequence: CASSLVQRGALSSYNSPLHF.

This sequence joins TRBV6-2 or TRBV6-3 and TRBJ1-5; 8 positions match TRBD1. V lost 5 bases, J lost 9 bases, and 9 bases stayed unmatched. CDR1 and CDR2 from the germline V gene are MNHEY and SVGEGT. The CDR3 totals 14 residues. As DNA, the CDR3 is TGTGCCAGCAGTCACCCGGGACAGGCTCGGCCCCAGCATTTT. Residues: CASSHPGQARPQHF.

This rearrangement joins TRBV15 to TRBJ2-5, with 12 bases aligning to TRBD2. Germline CDR1 is LNHNV and CDR2 is YYDKDF (reference sequence). The CDR3 consists of 16 residues. V lost 3 bases, J lost 2 bases, and 4 bases stayed unmatched. The CDR3 spells CATSRGGTSGQETQYF. CDR3 sequence (DNA): TGTGCCACCAGCAGGGGGGGGACTAGCGGGCAAGAGACCCAGTACTTC.

The chain combines TRBV19 with TRBJ2-3; the match to TRBD1 covers 9 bases. CDR1 is LNHDA, CDR2 SQIVND, per germline (reference sequence). The CDR3 is 14 residues long. The ends lost 6 bases at V and 4 bases at J; junction bases unmatched: 5. CDR3 DNA: TGTGCCAGTAGACGGACAGGGGTGGCAGATACGCAGTATTTT. Translation: CASRRTGVADTQYF.

This chain joins TRBV5-1 and TRBJ2-4, with D uncertain. Trimming removed 2 bases at V and 1 base at J, with 10 bases between. This CDR3 is 15 amino acids long. Per the germline V gene, CDR1 is SGHRS and CDR2 is YFSETQ. The DNA for the CDR3 is TGCGCCAGCAGCTTAGCCCCAGCGGCCAAAAACATTCAGTACTTC. It translates to CASSLAPAAKNIQYF.

The chain carries TRBV7-6 and TRBJ2-7, with a tentative D call TRBD1 (6 bases). The germline gives CDR1 SGHVS, CDR2 FNYEAQ. The CDR3 contains 15 residues. Trimming removed 3 bases from V and 3 bases from J, with 15 bases in between. DNA of the CDR3: TGTGCCAGCAGCTTGACCCCGACAGGAAACTACGAGCAGTACTTC. Translating gives CASSLTPTGNYEQYF.

V usage is TRBV5-4 and J usage is TRBJ1-6; TRBD1 agrees at 9 bases. The CDR3 is 16 amino acids. With 4 bases clipped from V and 7 bases from J, the junction kept 9 bases outside the gene matches. CDR1 and CDR2 (germline): SGHNT, YYREEE (reference sequence). DNA for the CDR3: TGTGCCAGCAGCAAACAGGGGGCCCCTCCAAATTCACCCCTCCACTTT. Amino acid sequence: CASSKQGAPPNSPLHF. Combining the CDR3 with reference TRBV5-4 and TRBJ1-6 gives the whole variable domain ETGVTQSPTHLIKTRGQQVTLRCSSQSGHNTVSWYQQALGQGPQFIFQYYREEENGRGNFPPRFSGLQFPNYSSELNVNALELDDSALYLCASSKQGAPPNSPLHFGNGTRLTVT.

The chain links TRBV9 to TRBJ2-1, with D unresolved. The CDR3 length is 16 residues. V was trimmed by 4 bases and J by 0 bases, leaving 14 bases between them. Germline lookup yields CDR1 SGDLS and CDR2 YYNGEE. The CDR3 nucleotides are TGTGCCAGCAGCCCTAGTTTGAAGTCCTCCTACAATGAGCAGTTCTTC. Its translation: CASSPSLKSSYNEQFF. The variable domain in full, with the rest retrieved from reference TRBV9 and TRBJ2-1, is DSGVTQTPKHLITATGQRVTLRCSPRSGDLSVYWYQQSLDQGLQFLIQYYNGEERAKGNILERFSAQQFPDLHSELNLSSLELGDSALYFCASSPSLKSSYNEQFFGPGTRLTVL.